This paragraph covers one T cell receptor beta chain sequence. Authors' methods: Nucleated cell number was recorded as an estimate derived from reference gene primer amplification. Generated by immunoSEQ multiplex PCR, the TCRdb table keeps only in-frame clones and is missing some. The V and J calls and clone size come from that table; D and trimming were worked out from the DNA. The sample shows around 200,000 clones, 75% to 90% of them seen only once. The data are from a study of blood T cell repertoires in COVID-19. Across the whole study: Some COVID-19 samples were acute and others convalescent; all came from the United States, Italy and Spain. The cDNA or gDNA used as material had been derived from T cells, B-cell-depleted T cells, or PBMCs.

The CDR3 is made up of 15 amino acids. Germline assignment: CDR1 LGHNA and CDR2 YSLEER. V was clipped by 4 bases and J by 9 bases, with 19 bases between them. The sequenced sample consisted of peripheral blood. This chain connects TRBV4-3 to TRBJ2-1; tentatively, D is TRBD2 (5 bases). The clonotype originates from a human donor in a cohort sampled during active COVID-19. The CDR3 region has the DNA TGCGCCAGCAGCCGAGACTACCACGGGATAGCTGAGCAGTTCTTC. This codes for CASSRDYHGIAEQFF.